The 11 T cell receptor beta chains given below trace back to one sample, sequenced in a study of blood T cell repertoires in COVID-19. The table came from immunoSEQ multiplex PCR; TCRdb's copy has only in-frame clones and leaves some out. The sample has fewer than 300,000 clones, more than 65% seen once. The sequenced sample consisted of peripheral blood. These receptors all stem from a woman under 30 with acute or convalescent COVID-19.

CDR3 in DNA: TGTGCCAGCAGCGTGGGGACAGGGCAAAAAAATTCACCCCTCCACTTT. Translation: CASSVGTGQKNSPLHF. V gene TRBV9 combines with J gene TRBJ1-6; TRBD1 aligns across 9 bases. Germline-derived CDR1 and CDR2 are SGDLS and YYNGEE. This CDR3 spans 16 amino acids. V trimming: 2 bases; J trimming: 7 bases; junction bases outside the gene matches: 7.

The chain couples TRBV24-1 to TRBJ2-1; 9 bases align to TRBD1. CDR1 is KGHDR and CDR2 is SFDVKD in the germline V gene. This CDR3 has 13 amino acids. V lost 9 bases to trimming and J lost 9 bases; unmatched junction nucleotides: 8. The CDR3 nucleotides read TGTGCCACCCGGGACAGGGAAGGTGGTGAGCAGTTCTTC. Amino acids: CATRDREGGEQFF.

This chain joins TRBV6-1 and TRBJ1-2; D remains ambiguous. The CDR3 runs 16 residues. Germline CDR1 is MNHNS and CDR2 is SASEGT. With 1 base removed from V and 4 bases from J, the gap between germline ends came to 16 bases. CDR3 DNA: TGTGCCAGCAGTGAAGTGGCCACCCCTTCGGGCTATGGCTACACCTTC. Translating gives CASSEVATPSGYGYTF.

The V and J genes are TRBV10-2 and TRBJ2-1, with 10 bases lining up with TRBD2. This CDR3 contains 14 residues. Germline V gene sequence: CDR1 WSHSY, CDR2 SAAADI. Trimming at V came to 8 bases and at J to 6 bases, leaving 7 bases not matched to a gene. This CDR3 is CASSIAGGSNEQFF. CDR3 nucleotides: TGCGCCAGCTCCATAGCGGGAGGCTCCAATGAGCAGTTCTTC.

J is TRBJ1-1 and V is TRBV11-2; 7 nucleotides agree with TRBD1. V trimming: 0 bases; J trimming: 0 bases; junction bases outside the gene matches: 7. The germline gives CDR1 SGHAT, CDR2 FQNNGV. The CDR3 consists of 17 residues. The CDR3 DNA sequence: TGTGCCAGCAGCTTAGATGGGGACAGCTACATGAACACTGAAGCTTTCTTT. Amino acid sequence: CASSLDGDSYMNTEAFF.

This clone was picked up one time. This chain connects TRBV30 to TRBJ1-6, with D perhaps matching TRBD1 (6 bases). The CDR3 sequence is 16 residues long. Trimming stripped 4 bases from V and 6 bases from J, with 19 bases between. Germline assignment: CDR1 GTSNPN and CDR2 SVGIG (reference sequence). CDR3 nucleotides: TGTGCCTGGACCCCACTCCCGGGACACTTTAATTCACCCCTCCACTTT. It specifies CAWTPLPGHFNSPLHF.

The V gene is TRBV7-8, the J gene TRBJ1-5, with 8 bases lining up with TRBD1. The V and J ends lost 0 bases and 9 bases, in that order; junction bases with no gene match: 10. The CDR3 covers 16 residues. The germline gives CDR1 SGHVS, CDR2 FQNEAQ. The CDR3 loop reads CASSLASTGAARPQHF. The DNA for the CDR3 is TGTGCCAGCAGCTTAGCTTCGACAGGGGCAGCGCGGCCCCAGCATTTT. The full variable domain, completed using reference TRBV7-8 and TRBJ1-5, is GAGVSQSPRYKVAKRGQDVALRCDPISGHVSLFWYQQALGQGPEFLTYFQNEAQLDKSGLPSDRFFAERPEGSVSTLKIQRTQQEDSAVYLCASSLASTGAARPQHFGDGTRLSIL.

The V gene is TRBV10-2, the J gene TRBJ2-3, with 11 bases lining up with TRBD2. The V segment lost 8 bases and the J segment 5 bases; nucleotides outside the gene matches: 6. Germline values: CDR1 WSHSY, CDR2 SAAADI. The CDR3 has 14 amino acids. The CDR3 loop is CASGKLAGVDTQYF. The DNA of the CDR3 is TGCGCCAGCGGTAAACTAGCGGGAGTAGATACGCAGTATTTT.

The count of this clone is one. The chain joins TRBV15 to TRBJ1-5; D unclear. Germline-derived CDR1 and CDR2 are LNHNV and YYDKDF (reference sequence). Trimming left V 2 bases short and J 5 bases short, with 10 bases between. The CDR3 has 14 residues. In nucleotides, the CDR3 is TGTGCCACCAGCAGACCAGCGACGGATCAGCCCCAGCATTTT. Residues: CATSRPATDQPQHF.

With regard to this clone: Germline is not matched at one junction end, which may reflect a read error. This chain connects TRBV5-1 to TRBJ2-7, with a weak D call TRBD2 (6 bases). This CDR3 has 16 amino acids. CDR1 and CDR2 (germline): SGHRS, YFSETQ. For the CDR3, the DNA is TGCGCCAGCAGCTTGGGGCACGGGACTTGGCTCTACCAGCAGTACTTC. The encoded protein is CASSLGHGTWLYQQYF.

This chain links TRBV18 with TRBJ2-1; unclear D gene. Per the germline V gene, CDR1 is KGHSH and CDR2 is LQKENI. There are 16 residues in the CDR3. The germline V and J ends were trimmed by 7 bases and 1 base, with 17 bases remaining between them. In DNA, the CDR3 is TGTGCCAGCTTCGGTTTAGCCGGCAAATCCTACAATGAGCAGTTCTTC. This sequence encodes CASFGLAGKSYNEQFF.